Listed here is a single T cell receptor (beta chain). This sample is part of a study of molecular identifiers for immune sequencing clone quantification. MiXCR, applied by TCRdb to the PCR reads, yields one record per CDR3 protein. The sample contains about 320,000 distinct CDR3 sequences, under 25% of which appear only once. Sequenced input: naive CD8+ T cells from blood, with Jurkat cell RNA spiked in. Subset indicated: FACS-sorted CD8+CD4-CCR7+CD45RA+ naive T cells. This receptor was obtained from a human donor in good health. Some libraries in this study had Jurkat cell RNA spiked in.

CDR3 nucleotide sequence: TGTGCCAGCAGCCAGCCCGCCTCCTCCGCGCCGTACTTC. Translating gives CASSQPASSAPYF. The chain couples TRBV6-5 to TRBJ2-7, with no clear D. The germline gives CDR1 MNHEY, CDR2 SVGAGI. The length of the CDR3 is 13 residues. Trimming took off 6 bases at V and 12 bases at J, with 21 bases between the two ends.